Listed here are 30 T cell receptor beta chains from one sample, sequenced in a study of blood T cell repertoires in COVID-19. Repertoires were generated with immunoSEQ multiplex PCR, while TCRdb's copy carries only in-frame clones and drops some. This table has around 170,000 clones, roughly 84% appearing once. The material sequenced was peripheral blood. These receptors all come from a man aged 18-30 years with active or convalescent COVID-19.

The CDR3 DNA is TGTGCCAGCAGTCCCGACAGGGGGCGGGGTGAAAAACTGTTTTTT. Protein: CASSPDRGRGEKLFF. The J gene is TRBJ1-4, the V gene TRBV27; 10 bases map to TRBD1. Trimming removed 5 bases from V and 7 bases from J; junction bases left unmatched: 7. The CDR3 consists of 15 residues. Germline lookup yields CDR1 MNHEY and CDR2 SMNVEV (reference sequence). The whole variable domain, remainder taken from reference TRBV27 and TRBJ1-4, is EAQVTQNPRYLITVTGKKLTVTCSQNMNHEYMSWYRQDPGLGLRQIYYSMNVEVTDKGDVPEGYKVSRKEKRNFPLILESPSPNQTSLYFCASSPDRGRGEKLFFGSGTQLSVL.

Turning to this clone: Other DNA sequences in the sample encode the same CDR3. The chain employs TRBV19 and TRBJ2-5, with TRBD2 matching over 7 bases. The CDR3 sequence is 14 residues long. Trimming cost V 4 bases and J 2 bases; bases outside gene matches: 4. Germline V gives CDR1 LNHDA, CDR2 SQIVND (reference sequence). As DNA, the CDR3 is TGTGCCAGTAGTAGAGCGGGAACGCAAGAGACCCAGTACTTC. Its translation: CASSRAGTQETQYF.

The chain uses TRBV3-1 (or the pseudogene TRBV3-2) and TRBJ2-5; D remains unclear. Trimming left V 4 bases short and J 7 bases short, with 7 bases between. CDR1 and CDR2 from the germline V gene are LGHDT and YNNKEL (reference sequence). The CDR3 spans 11 residues. CDR3 loop: CASSPLWTQYF. The CDR3 region has the DNA TGTGCCAGCAGCCCCCTCTGGACCCAGTACTTC.

The chain is built from TRBV19 and TRBJ2-3, with D unresolved. This CDR3 is 15 amino acids long. V was shortened by 1 base and J by 2 bases, with 10 bases between the two germline ends. Germline V gene lookup returns CDR1 LNHDA and CDR2 SQIVND (reference sequence). The CDR3 nucleotides are TGTGCCAGTAGTATAGGGGCCGGATACACAGATACGCAGTATTTT. Residues: CASSIGAGYTDTQYF.

This clone has more than one count but fewer than ten. The CDR3 DNA is TGTGCCAGCAGCTTAGCACACGGGATCCCCTACAATGAGCAGTTCTTC. It is translated as CASSLAHGIPYNEQFF. The chain uses TRBV7-2 and TRBJ2-1, with TRBD2 as a possible D gene (5 bases). V dropped 0 bases and J dropped 2 bases, with 11 bases sitting between them. Per germline, CDR1 SGHTA and CDR2 FQGNSA. The CDR3 extends over 16 amino acids.

The chain uses TRBV3-1 (or the pseudogene TRBV3-2) and TRBJ2-5, with D possibly being TRBD2 (7 bases). The CDR3 loop spans 15 amino acids. Trimming stripped 1 base from V and 5 bases from J, with 14 bases between. Germline V gene lookup returns CDR1 LGHDT and CDR2 YNNKEL (reference sequence). CDR3 loop: CASSQGLGGQETQYF. Written as DNA, the CDR3 is TGTGCCAGCAGCCAAGGACTCGGGGGGCAGGAGACCCAGTACTTC.

The V call is TRBV6-1, the J call TRBJ2-2; TRBD1 agrees at 7 bases. The CDR3 has 15 amino acids. The junction had 4 bases not matched to a gene; V was cut back by 6 bases and J by 0 bases. CDR1 MNHNS and CDR2 SASEGT come from the germline V gene. The CDR3 is CASRPGTANTGELFF. As DNA, the CDR3 is TGTGCCAGCAGACCCGGGACAGCGAACACCGGGGAGCTGTTTTTT.

The chain uses TRBV5-1 and TRBJ2-1; 11 bases align to TRBD2. The CDR3 consists of 17 residues. Germline CDR1 SGHRS, CDR2 YFSETQ. After removal of 2 bases from V and 0 bases from J, the junction contained 4 bases not matched to a gene. CDR3 region: CASSFGLAGFSYNEQFF. In DNA form, the CDR3 reads TGCGCCAGCAGCTTCGGACTAGCGGGTTTCTCCTACAATGAGCAGTTCTTC.

The rearrangement uses TRBV4-1 and TRBJ1-1; D perhaps matches TRBD1 (5 bases). There are 17 residues in the CDR3. V lost 2 bases, J lost 0 bases, and 16 bases lay in between. Germline CDR1 and CDR2: MGHRA and YSYEKL. In DNA form, the CDR3 reads TGCGCCAGCAGCCAAACTTCCGGGGGGTTGATGAACACTGAAGCTTTCTTT. This sequence encodes CASSQTSGGLMNTEAFF.

The V call is TRBV5-1, the J call TRBJ1-4; 7 bases agree with TRBD1. CDR3 size: 15 residues. CDR1 and CDR2 (germline): SGHRS, YFSETQ. J lost 6 bases, V lost 4 bases, and 9 bases had no gene match. The CDR3 DNA sequence: TGCGCCAGCAGCGCCTTCGGGGACAGAGATGAAAAACTGTTTTTT. Protein sequence: CASSAFGDRDEKLFF. Full variable domain (missing parts from reference TRBV5-1 and TRBJ1-4): KAGVTQTPRYLIKTRGQQVTLSCSPISGHRSVSWYQQTPGQGLQFLFEYFSETQRNKGNFPGRFSGRQFSNSRSEMNVSTLELGDSALYLCASSAFGDRDEKLFFGSGTQLSVL.

The chain couples TRBV5-1 to TRBJ2-1; TRBD1 aligns across 12 bases. Germline V CDR1 and CDR2: SGHRS, YFSETQ. The trim removed 5 bases at V and 9 bases at J, leaving 12 bases unmatched. The CDR3 has 16 residues. CDR3 residues: CASRPGTGGALSEQFF. The CDR3 DNA is TGCGCCAGCAGACCCGGGACAGGGGGCGCCTTGTCTGAGCAGTTCTTC.

J is TRBJ1-6 and V is TRBV28; tentatively, D is TRBD1 (6 bases). Germline loops: CDR1 MDHEN, CDR2 SYDVKM. The CDR3 is 15 amino acids. The germline V and J ends were trimmed by 6 bases and 7 bases, with 16 bases remaining between them. The CDR3 DNA is TGTGCCAGCAGCCCCAGCGACAGGAGGAATTCACCCCTCCACTTT. Translating gives CASSPSDRRNSPLHF.

This clone was found once. This chain links TRBV18 with TRBJ1-5; the match to TRBD1 covers 7 bases. V was pared by 3 bases and J by 0 bases, with 8 bases of the junction left unmatched. Germline V gene sequence: CDR1 KGHSH, CDR2 LQKENI. CDR3 size: 17 residues. CDR3 DNA: TGTGCCAGCTCACCCTGGGACAGTCAATATAGCAATCAGCCCCAGCATTTT. Protein sequence: CASSPWDSQYSNQPQHF.

The CDR3 DNA is TGTGCCAGCACCCTGGGAGGGGCCTGGGGGGGAGAAGAGACCCAGTACTTC. This encodes CASTLGGAWGGEETQYF. This rearrangement joins TRBV28 to TRBJ2-5; 7 bases match TRBD2. Germline values: CDR1 MDHEN, CDR2 SYDVKM. V gave up 7 bases and J gave up 3 bases; unmatched junction bases: 17. The CDR3 loop spans 17 amino acids.

The V and J genes are TRBV6-5 and TRBJ2-2, with TRBD1 identical over 7 bases. J gave up 1 base and V 7 bases, and 3 bases lay outside the gene matches. In germline, CDR1 is MNHEY, CDR2 SVGAGI. The CDR3 has 14 amino acids. The CDR3: CASTRTGNTGELFF. CDR3 DNA: TGTGCCAGCACCCGGACAGGGAACACCGGGGAGCTGTTTTTT.

The V call is TRBV7-9, the J call TRBJ2-2; the match to TRBD1 covers 11 bases. V trimming: 1 base; J trimming: 3 bases; junction bases outside the gene matches: 1. In germline, CDR1 is SEHNR, CDR2 FQNEAQ (reference sequence). The CDR3 spans 16 residues. CDR3 in DNA: TGTGCCAGCAGCTTAGGGGACAGGGGGGACACCGGGGAGCTGTTTTTT. Translation gives CASSLGDRGDTGELFF.

This rearrangement joins TRBV7-8 to TRBJ2-2; possible D gene TRBD1, 6 bases. Germline CDR1 is SGHVS and CDR2 is FQNEAQ. V was trimmed by 5 bases and J by 4 bases, leaving 20 bases between them. This CDR3 is built from 17 residues. The CDR3 nucleotides are TGTGCCAGCAGCATAAGGGTCCAGGGGTCGACCACCGGGGAGCTGTTTTTT. Protein: CASSIRVQGSTTGELFF.

V gene TRBV27 combines with J gene TRBJ1-2, with 8 bases fitting TRBD1. CDR1 and CDR2 (germline): MNHEY, SMNVEV (reference sequence). The CDR3 has 17 amino acids. The trim removed 6 bases at V and 0 bases at J, leaving 12 bases unmatched. CDR3 coding DNA: TGTGCCAGCAGCTTTACCCTGGACAGGGCCACTAACTATGGCTACACCTTC. Translated, it gives CASSFTLDRATNYGYTF.

V usage is TRBV9 and J usage is TRBJ2-2, with 11 bases fitting TRBD2. CDR1 and CDR2 from the germline V gene are SGDLS and YYNGEE. This CDR3 has 18 amino acids. V shed 9 bases, J shed 0 bases, and the junction held 13 bases outside the gene matches. CDR3 DNA: TGTGCCACCTCAGTTGGGACTAGCGGCCTTCCGAACACCGGGGAGCTGTTTTTT. It is translated as CATSVGTSGLPNTGELFF.

The chain combines TRBV7-2 with TRBJ2-7, with TRBD1 identical over 10 bases. Germline-derived CDR1 and CDR2 are SGHTA and FQGNSA. V shed 1 base, J shed 4 bases, and the junction held 7 bases outside the gene matches. CDR3 length: 16 residues. CDR3 sequence: CASSLGPGQGRYEQYF. CDR3 bases: TGTGCCAGCAGCTTAGGCCCGGGACAGGGGCGTTACGAGCAGTACTTC.

This chain links TRBV11-2 with TRBJ1-4; a weak D match, TRBD1 (5 bases). V lost 2 bases and J 2 bases, leaving 12 bases between the germline ends. From germline, CDR1 is SGHAT and CDR2 FQNNGV. This CDR3 comprises 16 residues. CDR3: CASSLRQSSTNEKLFF. The CDR3 DNA reads TGTGCCAGCAGCTTACGACAGTCATCGACTAATGAAAAACTGTTTTTT.

This chain links TRBV28 with TRBJ1-5; 7 positions agree with TRBD1. Trimming removed 9 bases from V and 0 bases from J; junction bases left unmatched: 5. CDR3 size: 14 residues. Germline CDR1 reads MDHEN; CDR2 reads SYDVKM. CDR3 bases: TGTGCCAGTATCAGGGGGTATAGCAATCAGCCCCAGCATTTT. Amino acids: CASIRGYSNQPQHF.

This chain's CDR3 is CASSPNLGSTGAEAFF. The CDR3 DNA follows: TGTGCCAGTAGCCCTAATTTGGGGTCGACAGGGGCTGAAGCTTTCTTT. V gene TRBV19 combines with J gene TRBJ1-1; 8 bases agree with TRBD1. The V gene end was trimmed by 6 bases and the J gene end by 6 bases; junction bases not matched to a gene: 15. The CDR3 spans 16 residues. Germline CDR1 reads LNHDA; CDR2 reads SQIVND (reference sequence).

The chain's CDR3 is CASRGIGWNEQFF. The CDR3 nucleotides are TGTGCCAGCAGAGGAATCGGGTGGAATGAGCAGTTCTTC. The J gene is TRBJ2-1, the V gene TRBV27; D is uncertain. Germline V CDR1 and CDR2: MNHEY, SMNVEV (reference sequence). The CDR3 runs 13 residues. Deletions cut 6 bases from V and 7 bases from J, with 13 bases between.

The chain employs TRBV7-2 and TRBJ2-3; the D gene is possibly TRBD1 (5 bases). The CDR3 runs to 13 residues. Trimming removed 7 bases at V and 7 bases at J, with 15 bases between. CDR1 and CDR2 (germline): SGHTA, FQGNSA. In DNA, the CDR3 is TGTGCCAGCAATAACGACAGATCGAATACGCAGTATTTT. Its translation is CASNNDRSNTQYF.

The V gene is TRBV6-2 or TRBV6-3, the J gene TRBJ2-5; possible D gene TRBD2, 6 bases. CDR1 MNHEY and CDR2 SVGEGT come from the germline V gene. The CDR3 is 16 amino acids. Trimming stripped 0 bases from V and 4 bases from J, with 15 bases between. The CDR3 nucleotides read TGTGCCAGCAGTTACTCGCCTAGCGAAGGTTCAGAGACCCAGTACTTC. It yields the protein CASSYSPSEGSETQYF.

The chain couples TRBV5-1 to TRBJ1-6, with D possibly TRBD1 on 5 matching bases. V gave up 4 bases and J gave up 9 bases, with 14 bases separating them. Germline V gives CDR1 SGHRS, CDR2 YFSETQ. This CDR3 is 14 amino acids long. CDR3 in amino acids: CASSTEGRGSPLHF. The DNA for the CDR3 is TGCGCCAGCAGCACGGAGGGGCGAGGTTCACCCCTCCACTTT.

The genes are TRBV6-5 and TRBJ1-1; 9 bases map to TRBD1. V shed 4 bases and J 0 bases; nucleotides not matched to a gene: 6. The CDR3 runs 16 residues. Looked up from germline, CDR1 is MNHEY and CDR2 is SVGAGI. In nucleotides, the CDR3 is TGTGCCAGCAGTTCCCCGCGGGACAGGGTGAACACTGAAGCTTTCTTT. Protein: CASSSPRDRVNTEAFF.

The genes are TRBV28 and TRBJ2-7; 7 bases agree with TRBD1. V gave up 7 bases and J gave up 3 bases; unmatched junction bases: 6. The CDR3 covers 13 residues. The germline V gene has CDR1 MDHEN and CDR2 SYDVKM. The CDR3 reads CASKQTGRYEQYF. In nucleotides, the CDR3 is TGTGCCAGCAAGCAGACAGGGCGCTACGAGCAGTACTTC.

The chain joins TRBV6-2 or TRBV6-3 to TRBJ2-3, with D perhaps TRBD2 (6 bases). The CDR3 is 14 residues long. Germline CDR1 MNHEY, CDR2 SVGEGT. V lost 2 bases to trimming and J lost 6 bases, with 12 bases between them. The CDR3 DNA is TGTGCCAGCAGTTACGGGAGGATTGTTGATACGCAGTATTTT. Its translation: CASSYGRIVDTQYF.